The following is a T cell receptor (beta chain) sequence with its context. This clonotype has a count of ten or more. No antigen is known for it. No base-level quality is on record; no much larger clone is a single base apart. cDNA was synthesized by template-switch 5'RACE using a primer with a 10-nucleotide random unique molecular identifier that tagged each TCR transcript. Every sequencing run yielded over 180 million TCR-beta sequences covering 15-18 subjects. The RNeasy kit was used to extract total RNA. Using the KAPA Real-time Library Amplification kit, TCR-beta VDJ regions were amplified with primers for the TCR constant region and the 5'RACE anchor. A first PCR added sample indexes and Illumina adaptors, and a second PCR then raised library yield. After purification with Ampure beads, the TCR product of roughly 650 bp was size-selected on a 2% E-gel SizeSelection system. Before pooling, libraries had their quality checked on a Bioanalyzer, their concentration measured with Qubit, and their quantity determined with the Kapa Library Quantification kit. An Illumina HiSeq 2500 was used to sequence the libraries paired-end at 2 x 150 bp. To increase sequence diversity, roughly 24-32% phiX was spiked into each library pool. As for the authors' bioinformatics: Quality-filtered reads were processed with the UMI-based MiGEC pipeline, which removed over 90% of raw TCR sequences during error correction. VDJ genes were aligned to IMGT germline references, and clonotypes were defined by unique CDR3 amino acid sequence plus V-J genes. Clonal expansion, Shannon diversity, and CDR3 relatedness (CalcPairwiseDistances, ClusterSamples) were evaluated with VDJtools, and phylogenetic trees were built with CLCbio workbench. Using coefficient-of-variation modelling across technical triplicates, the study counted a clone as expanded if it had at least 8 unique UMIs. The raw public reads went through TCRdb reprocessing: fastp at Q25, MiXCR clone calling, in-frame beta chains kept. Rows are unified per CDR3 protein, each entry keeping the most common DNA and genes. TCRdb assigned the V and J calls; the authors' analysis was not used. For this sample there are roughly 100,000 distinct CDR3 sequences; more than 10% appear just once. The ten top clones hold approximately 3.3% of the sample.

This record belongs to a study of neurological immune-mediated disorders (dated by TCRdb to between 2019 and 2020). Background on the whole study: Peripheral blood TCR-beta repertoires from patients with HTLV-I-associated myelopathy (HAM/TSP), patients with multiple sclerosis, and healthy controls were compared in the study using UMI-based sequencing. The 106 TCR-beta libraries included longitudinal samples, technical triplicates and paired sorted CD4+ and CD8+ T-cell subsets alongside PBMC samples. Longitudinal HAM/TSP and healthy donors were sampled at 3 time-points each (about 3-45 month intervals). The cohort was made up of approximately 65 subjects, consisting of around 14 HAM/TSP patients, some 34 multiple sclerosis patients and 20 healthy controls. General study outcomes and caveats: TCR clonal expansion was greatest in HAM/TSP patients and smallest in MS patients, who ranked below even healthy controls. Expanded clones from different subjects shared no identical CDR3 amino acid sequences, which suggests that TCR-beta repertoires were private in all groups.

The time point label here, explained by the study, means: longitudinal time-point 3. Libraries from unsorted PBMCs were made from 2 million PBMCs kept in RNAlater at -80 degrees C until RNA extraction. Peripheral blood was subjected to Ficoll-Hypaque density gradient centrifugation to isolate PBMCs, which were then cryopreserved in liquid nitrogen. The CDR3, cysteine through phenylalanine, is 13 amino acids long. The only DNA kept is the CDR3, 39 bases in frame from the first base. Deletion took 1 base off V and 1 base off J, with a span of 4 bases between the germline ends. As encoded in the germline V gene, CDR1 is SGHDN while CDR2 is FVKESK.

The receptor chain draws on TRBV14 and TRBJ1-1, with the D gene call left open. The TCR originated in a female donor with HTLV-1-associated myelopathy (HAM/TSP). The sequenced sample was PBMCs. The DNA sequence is TGTGCCAGCAGCCAAGTACCGAACACTGAAGCTTTCTTT. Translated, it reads CASSQVPNTEAFF. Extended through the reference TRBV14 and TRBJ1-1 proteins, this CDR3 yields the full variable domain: EAGVTQFPSHSVIEKGQTVTLRCDPISGHDNLYWYRRVMGKEIKFLLHFVKESKQDESGMPNNRFLAERTGGTYSTLKVQPAELEDSGVYFCASSQVPNTEAFFGQGTRLTVV.